This T cell receptor (beta chain) comes out of a study of T cells after yellow fever vaccination. Study-wide points: The secondary T-cell response peaked on day 5, not day 15, but was weaker.

The V segment lost 2 bases and the J segment 0 bases; nucleotides outside the gene matches: 6. This CDR3 has 16 residues. Germline CDR1 reads SGHRS; CDR2 reads YFSETQ. In this sample, this clonotype turned up a few times. Its antigen remains unknown. Generation of TCR cDNA used 5'RACE template switching (which added a universal primer site and UMIs). In TCRdb, the 5' RACE reads were re-called with MiXCR into one record per CDR3 protein. This sample yields some 420,000 distinct CDR3 sequences, of which 18% are seen a single time; about 18% belongs to the top ten. Here the sequenced sample was PBMCs, taken before the yellow fever booster vaccination. The sequence was obtained from a man between 18 and 29 years old who received the YFV17D yellow fever vaccine. The chain recombines TRBV5-1 with TRBJ2-3, with TRBD1 matching 7 bases. The CDR3 spells CASSFLDRASTDTQYF. The CDR3 coding sequence is TGCGCCAGCAGCTTTCTAGACAGGGCTAGCACAGATACGCAGTATTTT.